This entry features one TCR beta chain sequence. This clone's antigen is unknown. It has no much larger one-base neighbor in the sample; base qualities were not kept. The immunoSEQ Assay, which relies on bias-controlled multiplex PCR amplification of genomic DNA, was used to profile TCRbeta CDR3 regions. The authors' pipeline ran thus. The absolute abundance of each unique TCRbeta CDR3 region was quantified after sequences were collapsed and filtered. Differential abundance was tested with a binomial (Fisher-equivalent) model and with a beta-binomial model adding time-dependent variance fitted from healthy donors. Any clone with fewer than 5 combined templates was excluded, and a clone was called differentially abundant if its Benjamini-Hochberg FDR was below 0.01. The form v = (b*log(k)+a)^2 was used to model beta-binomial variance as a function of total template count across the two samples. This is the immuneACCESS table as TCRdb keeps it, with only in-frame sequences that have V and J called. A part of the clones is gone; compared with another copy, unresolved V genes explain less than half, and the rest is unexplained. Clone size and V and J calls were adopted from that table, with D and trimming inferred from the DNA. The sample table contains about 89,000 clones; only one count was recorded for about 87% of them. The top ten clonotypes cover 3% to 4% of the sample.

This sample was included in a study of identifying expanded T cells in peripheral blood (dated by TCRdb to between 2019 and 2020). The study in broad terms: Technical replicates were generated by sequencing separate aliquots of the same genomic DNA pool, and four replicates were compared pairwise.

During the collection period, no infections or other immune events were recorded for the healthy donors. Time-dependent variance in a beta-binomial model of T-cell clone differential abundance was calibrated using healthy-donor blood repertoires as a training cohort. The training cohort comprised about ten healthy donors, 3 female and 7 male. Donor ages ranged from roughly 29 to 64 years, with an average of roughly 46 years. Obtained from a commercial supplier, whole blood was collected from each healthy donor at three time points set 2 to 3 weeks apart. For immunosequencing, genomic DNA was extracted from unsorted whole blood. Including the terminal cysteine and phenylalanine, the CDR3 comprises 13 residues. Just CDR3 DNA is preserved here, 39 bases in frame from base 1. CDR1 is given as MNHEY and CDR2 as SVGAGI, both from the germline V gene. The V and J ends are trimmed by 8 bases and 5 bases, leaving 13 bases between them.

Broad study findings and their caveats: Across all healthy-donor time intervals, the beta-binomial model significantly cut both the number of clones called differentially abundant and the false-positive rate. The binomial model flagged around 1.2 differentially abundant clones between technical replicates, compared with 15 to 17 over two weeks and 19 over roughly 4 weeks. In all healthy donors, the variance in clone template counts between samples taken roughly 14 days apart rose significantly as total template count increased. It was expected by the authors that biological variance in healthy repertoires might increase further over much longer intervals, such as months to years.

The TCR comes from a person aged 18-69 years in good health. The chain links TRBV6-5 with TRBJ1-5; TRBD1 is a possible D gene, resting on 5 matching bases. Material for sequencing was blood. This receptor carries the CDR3 CASATGRDQPQHF. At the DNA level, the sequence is TGTGCCAGCGCAACAGGTCGAGATCAGCCCCAGCATTTT.